The rows below give T cell receptor beta chains drawn from one sample of a study of human T cells and chemical hapten exposure. TCRdb re-analysed the RACE reads in MiXCR, keeping a single row per CDR3 protein. The sample has hundreds of thousands of distinct CDR3 sequences; about 6% are singletons. Sequencing used whole blood, obtained in connection with sensitization to the hapten diphenylcyclopropenone (DPC). The receptors derive from a woman aged 18-29 years with alopecia areata. Some clones in this sample may be carry-over from other donors' samples. CDR3s include the opening cysteine and the closing phenylalanine or tryptophan. Each record gives: D gene, V gene, clone size, J gene, CDR3 length, CDR3 DNA, CDR3 protein. A D gene is named only where the DNA matches it firmly. Expanded clones get a size class; other rows say once, few or many, or leave the size out.

.,TRBV4-2,few,TRBJ2-5,13,TGTGCCAGCAGCCAAGGAGCCAAAGAGACCCAGTACTTC,CASSQGAKETQYF
.,TRBV12-3/TRBV12-4,.,TRBJ1-6,14,TGTGCCAGCAGCGGGGGGCTCTATAATTCACCCCTCCACTTT,CASSGGLYNSPLHF
.,TRBV7-2,.,TRBJ2-5,13,TGTGCCAGCAGCTTACAGGTTGGAGAGACCCAGTACTTC,CASSLQVGETQYF
TRBD2,TRBV28,few,TRBJ2-3,16,TGTGCCAACACTAAAACGGGGGGTCCTAGCACAGATACGCAGTATTTT,CANTKTGGPSTDTQYF
TRBD1,TRBV9,.,TRBJ1-1,18,TGTGCCAGCAGCGAATCAGTCGGGACAGGCTTTCGGAACACTGAAGCTTTCTTT,CASSESVGTGFRNTEAFF
TRBD2,TRBV4-2,many,TRBJ2-3,16,TGTGCCAGCAGCCCGCTAGCGGGGGGGCCAACAGATACGCAGTATTTT,CASSPLAGGPTDTQYF
.,TRBV27,few,TRBJ2-3,12,TGTGCCAGCTCTGGTTCCGCAGATACGCAGTATTTT,CASSGSADTQYF
.,TRBV20-1,many,TRBJ1-5,14,TGCAGTGCTAGAGATCAGTTGGCAGGACAGCCCCAGCATTTT,CSARDQLAGQPQHF
.,TRBV20-1,many,TRBJ1-2,12,TGCAGTGGGGTCGATGGGAACTATGGCTACACCTTC,CSGVDGNYGYTF
TRBD1,TRBV27,.,TRBJ1-5,16,TGTGCCAGCAGTTTGGCGGGACAGGGGAGCAATCAGCCCCAGCATTTT,CASSLAGQGSNQPQHF
.,TRBV5-1,few,TRBJ2-7,15,TGCGCCAGCAGCTTGGTGGTAGGCGGACCGGCCGAGCAGTACTTC,CASSLVVGGPAEQYF
.,TRBV7-9,many,TRBJ1-5,14,TGTGCCAGCAGCTTAGCCGGGGGCCGGCAGCCCCAGCATTTT,CASSLAGGRQPQHF
.,TRBV15,many,TRBJ1-2,14,TGTGCCACCAGCAGATTTGAGGCTAACTATGGCTACACCTTC,CATSRFEANYGYTF
.,TRBV4-3,few,TRBJ2-2,15,TGCGCCAGCAGCCAAGATATGCCCGGCACCGGGGAGCTGTTTTTT,CASSQDMPGTGELFF
.,TRBV6-5,.,TRBJ2-2,13,TGTGCCAGCATAGAGGGTAACACCGGGGAGCTGTTTTTT,CASIEGNTGELFF
.,TRBV20-1,.,TRBJ1-4,14,TGCAGTGCTAGATTGACGGCAACTAATGAAAAACTGTTTTTT,CSARLTATNEKLFF
.,TRBV27,many,TRBJ1-6,13,TGTGCCAGCAGTCTGTCGGCCCCGTTGGCCCTCCACTTT,CASSLSAPLALHF
.,TRBV20-1,many,TRBJ1-1,14,TGCAGTGCTAGGCTAAAGGGGCTCGGCACTGAAGCTTTCTTT,CSARLKGLGTEAFF
.,TRBV7-2,many,TRBJ1-5,13,TGTGCCAGCACCTCAGACATAGGGCAGCCCCAGCATTTT,CASTSDIGQPQHF
.,TRBV19,many,TRBJ1-5,15,TGTGCCAGTAGTCTGGACCGCAATAGCAATCAGCCCCAGCATTTT,CASSLDRNSNQPQHF
TRBD2,TRBV29-1,many,TRBJ2-3,15,TGCAGCGTGACCGGACTAGCGGGGAAGGCAGATACGCAGTATTTT,CSVTGLAGKADTQYF
.,TRBV10-3,.,TRBJ1-5,15,TGTGCCATCAGTGAGTCGGACAGCCTCATAGAGCCCCAGCATTTT,CAISESDSLIEPQHF
TRBD1,TRBV20-1,many,TRBJ2-3,14,TGCAGTGCCCAGACAGGGGTGGTGGCAGATACGCAGTATTTT,CSAQTGVVADTQYF
.,TRBV2,few,TRBJ2-2,15,TGTGCCAGCAGTCGACAGTCAGCGAACACCGGGGAGCTGTTTTTT,CASSRQSANTGELFF
.,TRBV9,.,TRBJ2-7,14,TGTGCCAGCAGCCCCCGGACAGATACCTACGAGCAGTACTTC,CASSPRTDTYEQYF
TRBD2,TRBV12-3/TRBV12-4,.,TRBJ2-5,15,TGTGCCAGCAGTCCCCGGACTAGCGGGGAAGAGACCCAGTACTTC,CASSPRTSGEETQYF
.,TRBV10-3,many,TRBJ1-1,16,TGTGCCACTCACCGGGGCGTTGGGACTATGAACACTGAAGCTTTCTTT,CATHRGVGTMNTEAFF
.,TRBV18,many,TRBJ1-2,15,TGTGCCAGCTCACCATCGGAGGGGCGCGCGTATGGCTACACCTTC,CASSPSEGRAYGYTF
TRBD1,TRBV6-2/TRBV6-3,few,TRBJ2-3,15,TGTGCCAGCGGACCGCGGACAGGGGTCTCGAATACGCAGTATTTT,CASGPRTGVSNTQYF
.,TRBV4-1,many,TRBJ1-5,17,TGCGCCAGCAGCCCATATGCGGGGGACGTGGGCAATCAGCCCCAGCATTTT,CASSPYAGDVGNQPQHF
TRBD1,TRBV29-1,few,TRBJ2-5,13,TGCAGCGTTTGGGAGTACAGGGGAGAGACCCAGTACTTC,CSVWEYRGETQYF